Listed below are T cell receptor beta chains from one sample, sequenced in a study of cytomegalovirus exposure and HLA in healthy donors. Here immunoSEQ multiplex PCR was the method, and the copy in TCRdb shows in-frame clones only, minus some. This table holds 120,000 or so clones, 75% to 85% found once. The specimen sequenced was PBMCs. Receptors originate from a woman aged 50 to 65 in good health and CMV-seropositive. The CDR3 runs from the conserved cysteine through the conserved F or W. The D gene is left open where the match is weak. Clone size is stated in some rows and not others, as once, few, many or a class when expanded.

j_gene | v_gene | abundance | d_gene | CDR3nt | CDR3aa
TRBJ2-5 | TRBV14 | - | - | TGTGCCAGCAGCCAAAGGGGGACCAGCGGGACCCAGTACTTC | CASSQRGTSGTQYF
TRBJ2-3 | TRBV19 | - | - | TGTGCCAGTAGTATACGTGCGGGGTCTAGTGATACGCAGTATTTT | CASSIRAGSSDTQYF
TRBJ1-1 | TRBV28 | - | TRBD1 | TGTGCCAGCAGTTTAAGCAACAGGGGGTTAGCTTTCTTT | CASSLSNRGLAFF
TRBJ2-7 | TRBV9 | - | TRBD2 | TGTGCCAGCAGCGTAGATAGCGGGAGATCCGAGCAGTACTTC | CASSVDSGRSEQYF
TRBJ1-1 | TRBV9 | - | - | TGTGCCAGCAGCCCCAGGACAACCATGAACACTGAAGCTTTCTTT | CASSPRTTMNTEAFF
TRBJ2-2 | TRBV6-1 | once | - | TGTGGGGGCCGGGCCTACACCGGGGAGCTGTTTTTT | CGGRAYTGELFF
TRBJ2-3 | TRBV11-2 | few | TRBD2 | TGTGCCAGCAGCCCTAGCGGGGGTGGGGGAGATACGCAGTATTTT | CASSPSGGGGDTQYF
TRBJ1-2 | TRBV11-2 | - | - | TGTGCCAGCAGCCTCAACGCGGGGAGGGATGGCTACACCTTC | CASSLNAGRDGYTF
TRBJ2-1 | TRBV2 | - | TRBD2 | TGTGCCAGCAGTGACGGAGTGAGCGGGAGGGCCCGTGAGCAGTTCTTC | CASSDGVSGRAREQFF
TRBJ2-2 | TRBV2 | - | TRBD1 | TGTGCCAGCCGTACCCCGGGACAGGGGACCGGGGAGCTGTTTTTT | CASRTPGQGTGELFF
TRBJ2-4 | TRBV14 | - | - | TGTGCCAGCCCCTTCCCCTCGGCCAAAAACATTCAGTACTTC | CASPFPSAKNIQYF
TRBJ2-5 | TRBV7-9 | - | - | TGTGCCAGCAGCTTAGCCTCGGGGGTGGAGACCCAGTACTTC | CASSLASGVETQYF
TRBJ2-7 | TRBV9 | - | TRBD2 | TGTGCCAGCAGCCCGACTAGCGCGGTCTACGAGCAGTACTTC | CASSPTSAVYEQYF
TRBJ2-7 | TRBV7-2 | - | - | TGTGCCAGCAGCTTCACTGGCGAGCAGTACTTC | CASSFTGEQYF
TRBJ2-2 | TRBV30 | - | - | TGTGCCTGGAGTACCGGTGAGAGGGTAACCGGGGAGCTGTTTTTT | CAWSTGERVTGELFF
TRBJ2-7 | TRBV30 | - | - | TGTGCCTGGAGTCGGTCTCCTACCTACGAGCAGTACTTC | CAWSRSPTYEQYF
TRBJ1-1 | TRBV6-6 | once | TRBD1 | TGTGCCAGCAGCCATAACAGGGGGAACACTGAAGCTTTCTTT | CASSHNRGNTEAFF
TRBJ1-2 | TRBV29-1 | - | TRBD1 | TGCAGCGTTGAAGGGGGACAGCGAACAAACTATGGCTACACCTTC | CSVEGGQRTNYGYTF
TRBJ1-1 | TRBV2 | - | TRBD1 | TGTGCCAGCAGTACCCAGGGGGTGACTACTGAAGCTTTCTTT | CASSTQGVTTEAFF
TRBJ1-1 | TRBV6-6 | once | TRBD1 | TGTGCCAGCAGGGGACAGGGTGCCACTGAAGCTTTCTTT | CASRGQGATEAFF
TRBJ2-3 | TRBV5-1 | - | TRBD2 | TGCGCCAGCAGCTCCTTAGCGGGAGGCGCAGATACGCAGTATTTT | CASSSLAGGADTQYF
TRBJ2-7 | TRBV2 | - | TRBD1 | TGTGCCAGCAGGGGGGACAGGGGCTACGAGCAGTACTTC | CASRGDRGYEQYF
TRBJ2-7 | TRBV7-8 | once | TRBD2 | TGTGCCAGCAGCCCTCTTGGTAGCGGGAGCTCCTACGAGCAGTACTTC | CASSPLGSGSSYEQYF
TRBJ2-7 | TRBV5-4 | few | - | TGTGCCAGCAGCCCACGTCCAGGGATCAACGAGCAGTACTTC | CASSPRPGINEQYF
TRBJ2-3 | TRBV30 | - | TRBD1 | TGTGCCTGGAGTCCGGGACAGGTTGATACGCAGTATTTT | CAWSPGQVDTQYF
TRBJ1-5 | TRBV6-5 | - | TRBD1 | TGTGCCAGCAGCTGGGGACAGGGCAATCAGCCCCAGCATTTT | CASSWGQGNQPQHF
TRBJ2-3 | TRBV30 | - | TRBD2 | TGTGCCCGGGGAGCCCAGCGGGGGGGCGTCGCAGATACGCAGTATTTT | CARGAQRGGVADTQYF
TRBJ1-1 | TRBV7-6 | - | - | TGTGCCAGCAGCTTAGACAGGGTGAACACTGAAGCTTTCTTT | CASSLDRVNTEAFF
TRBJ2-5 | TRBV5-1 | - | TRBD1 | TGCGCCAGCAGCACCTGGGACAGATACCAAGAGACCCAGTACTTC | CASSTWDRYQETQYF
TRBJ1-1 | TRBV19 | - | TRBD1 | TGTGCCAGTAGTCTAATACCGGGACAGGGGAACACTGAAGCTTTCTTT | CASSLIPGQGNTEAFF
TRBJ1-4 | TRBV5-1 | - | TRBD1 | TGCGCCAGCAGACGTTCTACAGGGGGCGTTGAAAAACTGTTTTTT | CASRRSTGGVEKLFF
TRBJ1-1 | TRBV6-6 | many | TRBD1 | TGTGCCAGCAGCACCGGGACAGGGCTTGAAGCTTTCTTT | CASSTGTGLEAFF
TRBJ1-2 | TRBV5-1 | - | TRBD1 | TGCGCCAGCAGCCCGGGACAGGGGGCATGGTATGGCTACACCTTC | CASSPGQGAWYGYTF
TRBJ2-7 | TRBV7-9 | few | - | TGTGCCAGCAGCTTAAAAGCTACTTACGAGCAGTACTTC | CASSLKATYEQYF
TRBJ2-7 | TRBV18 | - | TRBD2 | TGTGCCAGCTCACTAGACTCCGGGACTAGAATAGACGAGCAGTACTTC | CASSLDSGTRIDEQYF
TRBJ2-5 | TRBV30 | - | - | TGTGCCTACTCCCTGGGAGGAGAGACCCAGTACTTC | CAYSLGGETQYF
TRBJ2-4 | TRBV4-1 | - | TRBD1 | TGCGCCAGCAGCCAAGTGGGGACAGGGAAAAACATTCAGTACTTC | CASSQVGTGKNIQYF
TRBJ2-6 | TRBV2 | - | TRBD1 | TGTGCCAGCCGGGACAGGGTAGGCCCTGGGGCCAACGTCCTGACTTTC | CASRDRVGPGANVLTF
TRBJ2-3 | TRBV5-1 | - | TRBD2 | TGCGCCAGCACCTCCGGCGGGGGACCTAGCACAGATACGCAGTATTTT | CASTSGGGPSTDTQYF
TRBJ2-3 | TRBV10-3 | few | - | TGTGCCATCAGTGTCCAGATGGATACGCAGTATTTT | CAISVQMDTQYF
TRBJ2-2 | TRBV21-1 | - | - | TGTGCCAGCAGCAAAGGGGGAGCGGGGGAAAACACCGGGGAGCTGTTTTTT | CASSKGGAGENTGELFF
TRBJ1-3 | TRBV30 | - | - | TGTGCCTGGAGTGTCGGTAATGGAAACACCATATATTTT | CAWSVGNGNTIYF
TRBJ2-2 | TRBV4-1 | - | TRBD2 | TGCGCCAGCAGCGTGCAACTAGCGGGGAACACCGGGGAGCTGTTTTTT | CASSVQLAGNTGELFF
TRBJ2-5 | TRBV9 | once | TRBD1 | TGTGCCAGCAGCGAGGGGGCGTGGCAAGAGACCCAGTACTTC | CASSEGAWQETQYF
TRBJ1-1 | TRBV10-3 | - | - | TGTGCCACCAACCCCGATGTATCTGCAGGGTTGGGGAACACTGAAGCTTTCTTT | CATNPDVSAGLGNTEAFF
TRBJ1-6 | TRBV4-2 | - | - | TGTGCCAGCAGCCAAGATACGGTGTATAATTCACCCCTCCACTTT | CASSQDTVYNSPLHF
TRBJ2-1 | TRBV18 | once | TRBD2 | TGTGCCAGCTCCCCACTAGCGGACAATGAGCAGTTCTTC | CASSPLADNEQFF
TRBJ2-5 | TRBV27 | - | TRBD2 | TGTGCCAGCAGTTTCGGTAGCGGGAACCAAGAGACCCAGTACTTC | CASSFGSGNQETQYF
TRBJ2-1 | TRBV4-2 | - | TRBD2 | TGTGCCAGCAGCCCCCCGGGATTAGCGGGGATCTACAATGAGCAGTTCTTC | CASSPPGLAGIYNEQFF
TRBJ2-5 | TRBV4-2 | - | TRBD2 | TGTGCCAGCAGCCAAGTGGGTCTAGCGGGGAATCAAGAGACCCAGTACTTC | CASSQVGLAGNQETQYF
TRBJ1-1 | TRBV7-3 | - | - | TGTGCCAGCAGCCCCCCCGGTTCCGCCACTGAAGCTTTCTTT | CASSPPGSATEAFF
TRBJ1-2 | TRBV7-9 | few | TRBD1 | TGTGCCAGCAGCTTGATCGCAGGGGGGCCCTATGGCTACACCTTC | CASSLIAGGPYGYTF
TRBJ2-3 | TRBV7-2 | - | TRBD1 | TGTGCCAGCAGCCCCCCGGGACAGTTTACAGATACGCAGTATTTT | CASSPPGQFTDTQYF
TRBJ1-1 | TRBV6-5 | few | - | TGTGCCAGCAGTAACTGGGCGAACACTGAAGCTTTCTTT | CASSNWANTEAFF
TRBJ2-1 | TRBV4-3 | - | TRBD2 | TGCGCCAGCAGCCAAAGGGCTAGCGGGACAAATGAGCAGTTCTTC | CASSQRASGTNEQFF